The 9 T cell receptor beta chains listed next were all sequenced from one sample in a study of blood T cells in healthy people across ages. Together with a sample-barcoded 5' primer, a J-beta primer mix was included in a second PCR lasting about 7 to 11 cycles. TCRdb ran MiXCR on the 5' RACE reads and lists one entry per CDR3 protein. The repertoire holds around 1,600,000 distinct CDR3 sequences, with 35% to 45% as singletons. Source material: blood. These receptors all come from a woman between 18 and 30 years old in good health.

This chain connects TRBV12-3 or TRBV12-4 to TRBJ2-3; D gene unclear. V was clipped by 1 base and J by 2 bases, with 10 bases between them. The CDR3 consists of 15 residues. CDR3 DNA sequence: TGTGCCAGCAGTTTAGGTCTTATGTTCACAGATACGCAGTATTTT. This sequence encodes CASSLGLMFTDTQYF.

Here the CDR3 DNA reads TGTGCCAGCAGCCAGCTGACCGGGACTAGCGGGAGTTATGAGCAGTTCTTC. It specifies CASSQLTGTSGSYEQFF. The chain has TRBV4-2 and TRBJ2-1; TRBD2 agrees at 14 bases. Germline CDR1 and CDR2: LGHNA and YNFKEQ. V shed 3 bases, J shed 8 bases, and the junction held 9 bases outside the gene matches. The CDR3 consists of 17 residues.

This clonotype was seen only a few times. The genes are TRBV27 and TRBJ2-1, with TRBD2 matching 8 bases. Trimming cost V 8 bases and J 2 bases; bases outside gene matches: 11. Germline-derived CDR1 and CDR2 are MNHEY and SMNVEV (reference sequence). This CDR3 spans 16 amino acids. CDR3 bases: TGTGCCAGCGCTAACGGGGATAGCGGGACCTACAATGAGCAGTTCTTC. Encoded protein: CASANGDSGTYNEQFF.

The chain recombines TRBV11-3 with TRBJ2-7; 7 bases fit TRBD1. Per germline, CDR1 SGHNT and CDR2 YENEEA. V was clipped by 1 base and J by 3 bases; unmatched bases: 15. The CDR3 loop spans 18 amino acids. CDR3 nucleotides: TGTGCCAGCAGCTTAGTTTTAGTGACAGGGAATTTAATCTACGAGCAGTACTTC. This translates into CASSLVLVTGNLIYEQYF.

The V gene is TRBV5-8, the J gene TRBJ1-1; possibly TRBD1 for D (5 bases). There are 16 residues in the CDR3. The germline V gene has CDR1 SGHTS and CDR2 YDEGEE. Trimming took off 5 bases at V and 1 base at J, with 18 bases between the two ends. CDR3 protein: CASSFPALGGNTEAFF. As DNA, the CDR3 is TGTGCCAGCAGTTTCCCGGCTTTGGGGGGGAACACTGAAGCTTTCTTT.

The V and J genes are TRBV5-4 and TRBJ2-5; D ambiguous. CDR1 is SGHNT and CDR2 is YYREEE in the germline V gene (reference sequence). This CDR3 region has 14 residues. Trimming shortened V by 0 bases and J by 4 bases, and 10 bases separated the two germline ends. The CDR3 nucleotides are TGTGCCAGCAGCTTGGTCGGCAGCCGAGAGACCCAGTACTTC. It yields the protein CASSLVGSRETQYF.

This clonotype was observed a handful of times. The rearrangement uses TRBV6-2 or TRBV6-3 and TRBJ1-1; no firm D call. Trimming removed 5 bases from V and 8 bases from J, with 12 bases in between. This CDR3 region has 12 residues. Germline V gene sequence: CDR1 MNHEY, CDR2 SVGEGT. In nucleotides, the CDR3 is TGTGCCAGCAGTACTTTGACTGCAGAAGCTTTCTTT. Translation: CASSTLTAEAFF.

The CDR3 nucleotides are TGTGCCAGCAGCCTCGCGGCCCCAAACACCGGGGAGCTGTTTTTT. Translating gives CASSLAAPNTGELFF. The gene calls are TRBV7-9 and TRBJ2-2; D is uncertain. CDR1 is SEHNR, CDR2 FQNEAQ, per germline (reference sequence). There are 15 residues in the CDR3. V lost 5 bases to trimming and J lost 2 bases, with 12 bases between them.

This sequence joins TRBV19 and TRBJ2-3, with 8 bases lining up with TRBD2. Germline V gene data show CDR1 as LNHDA and CDR2 as SQIVND (reference sequence). The J segment lost 8 bases and the V segment lost 3 bases, leaving 7 bases of the junction unmatched. The length of the CDR3 is 14 residues. The CDR3 DNA reads TGTGCCAGTAGTATTAGCGGGGAGACTATTACGCAGTATTTT. Amino acids: CASSISGETITQYF.